This T cell receptor beta chain originates from a study of vaccination and CD4 T cells after COVID-19. The wider study: According to the study, participants were given two doses of BNT162b2 or mRNA-1273 vaccine. Post-vaccination samples were procured at a median of around 79 days following dose two (range 14 to 241).

Once obtained from cultured CD4+ T cells, the DNA was sequenced using the Oncomine TCR Beta short-read assay. MiXCR, applied by TCRdb to the PCR reads, yields one record per CDR3 protein. The table includes around 7,600 distinct CDR3 sequences, roughly 50% detected once. Treatment of the sample: approximately 10-day PBMC culture with coronavirus spike peptide pools or control peptides (ViraFEST assay). Gathered ahead of the COVID-19 pandemic (2011-2018) were the CD4+ T cells of the unexposed donor. With peptide pools, ViraFEST first expanded antigen-specific T cells and afterwards sequenced their TCRs. Alongside around 10 IU/ml IL-2 and around 10 ug/ml peptide pools, PBMCs were cultured at about 2.2 million per well. Trimming took off 4 bases at V and 4 bases at J, with 20 bases between the two ends. Germline CDR1 and CDR2: MNHNS and SASEGT. This CDR3 has 17 residues. This clonotype is termed medium-sized. Antigen unknown.

The source of this sequence is a human donor in good health. This chain links TRBV6-1 with TRBJ1-3; the D is unclear. The sample comprised CD4+ T cells from blood, cultured in vitro. As DNA, the CDR3 is TGTGCCAGCAGTGTTTCTACCGTTCCGGGAGCAGGAAACACCATATATTTT. It specifies CASSVSTVPGAGNTIYF.